Each of the 8 T cell receptor beta chains below was sequenced from the same sample in a study of blood T cell repertoires in COVID-19. Libraries were prepared by immunoSEQ multiplex PCR; TCRdb keeps only in-frame clonotypes and omits some of them. The sample lists approximately 300,000 clones, about nine tenths seen once, with 3% to 4% in the top ten. Sequencing was done on a sample of peripheral blood. These receptors all come from a woman between 40 and 50 years old with acute or convalescent COVID-19.

The J gene is TRBJ2-2, the V gene TRBV5-8; 8 bases agree with TRBD1. CDR1 is SGHTS, CDR2 YDEGEE, per germline. The CDR3 is 16 residues long. V trimming: 2 bases; J trimming: 2 bases; junction bases outside the gene matches: 5. The CDR3 DNA reads TGTGCCAGCAGCTTCCCGGACAGGGTAAACACCGGGGAGCTGTTTTTT. Translation gives CASSFPDRVNTGELFF.

V is TRBV5-5 and J is TRBJ1-2; a weak D match, TRBD1 (6 bases). V was cut by 6 bases and J by 2 bases, with 20 bases left in between. Germline loops: CDR1 SGHKS, CDR2 YYEKEE (reference sequence). The CDR3 has 16 residues. CDR3 nucleotides: TGTGCCAGCAATAATGAAGGGGGACACCTAAACTATGGCTACACCTTC. Its translation is CASNNEGGHLNYGYTF.

Comments on this clone: Compared with germline, one end of the junction differs, possibly owing to a read error. V is TRBV14 and J is TRBJ1-2; the D gene is possibly TRBD1 (5 bases). Germline V gene sequence: CDR1 SGHDN, CDR2 FVKESK. The CDR3 covers 14 residues. The CDR3 nucleotides are TGTGCCAGCAGCCAAGGCGGGACGGATTGCCGTCCGCGCTTC. Translation gives CASSQGGTDCRPRF.

The rearrangement links TRBV11-3 to TRBJ1-2; TRBD1 agrees at 9 bases. Germline values: CDR1 SGHNT, CDR2 YENEEA. The trim removed 7 bases at V and 0 bases at J, leaving 3 bases unmatched. There are 14 residues in the CDR3. CDR3 sequence: CASTRDRANYGYTF. The CDR3 DNA sequence: TGTGCCAGCACCCGGGACAGGGCTAACTATGGCTACACCTTC. The whole variable domain, remainder taken from reference TRBV11-3 and TRBJ1-2, is EAGVVQSPRYKIIEKKQPVAFWCNPISGHNTLYWYLQNLGQGPELLIRYENEEAVDDSQLPKDRFSAERLKGVDSTLKIQPAELGDSAVYLCASTRDRANYGYTFGSGTRLTVV.

This clone appeared once. The chain joins TRBV5-6 to TRBJ1-5; tentative D call: TRBD1 (5 bases). Trimming shortened V by 4 bases and J by 7 bases, and 12 bases separated the two germline ends. The CDR3 consists of 13 residues. The germline V gene encodes CDR1 SGHDT and CDR2 YYEEEE. The CDR3 loop is CASSPGLSQPQHF. The CDR3 bases are TGTGCCAGCAGCCCAGGGCTTTCCCAGCCCCAGCATTTT.

The chain combines TRBV4-1 with TRBJ1-5; D unclear. Trimming shortened V by 3 bases and J by 3 bases, and 15 bases separated the two germline ends. The CDR3 sequence is 16 residues long. Germline loops: CDR1 MGHRA, CDR2 YSYEKL. As DNA, the CDR3 is TGCGCCAGCAGCCATCAGGCGCGCGGGTACAATCAGCCCCAGCATTTT. Its protein is CASSHQARGYNQPQHF.

Here the CDR3 DNA reads TGTGCCAGCAGCTTAGAAGGACAGGGGGGCGGAAACACCATATATTTT. Protein product: CASSLEGQGGGNTIYF. The rearrangement uses TRBV7-9 and TRBJ1-3, with 10 bases aligning to TRBD1. The CDR3 totals 16 residues. The V gene end was trimmed by 1 base and the J gene end by 4 bases; junction bases not matched to a gene: 4. CDR1 SEHNR and CDR2 FQNEAQ come from the germline V gene (reference sequence).

The rearrangement uses TRBV11-2 and TRBJ2-7, with 11 bases aligning to TRBD2. V lost 3 bases and J lost 0; bases outside the gene matches: 1. Per germline, CDR1 SGHAT and CDR2 FQNNGV. This CDR3 has 15 amino acids. CDR3 amino acids: CASSFTSGSSYEQYV. CDR3 nucleotides: TGTGCCAGCAGCTTTACTAGCGGGAGCTCCTACGAGCAGTACGTC.